Listed below are T cell receptor beta chains from one sample, sequenced in a study of cytomegalovirus exposure and HLA in healthy donors. Only in-frame clones appear in the TCRdb table, and some are missing; sequencing was by immunoSEQ multiplex PCR. This sample has around 150,000 clones, with 60% to 80% found just once. The sample taken for sequencing was PBMCs. These receptors came from a woman in her forties or fifties in good health and CMV-seronegative. Both conserved end residues are part of each CDR3. The D gene is left open where the match is weak. Clone size, where shown, is once, few, many, or a class for clones that have expanded.

length: 14; D: NA; J: TRBJ1-2; V: TRBV19; size: NA; CDR3: CASSIDGVVYGYTF; DNA: TGTGCCAGTAGTATAGACGGGGTAGTCTATGGCTACACCTTC
length: 13; D: NA; J: TRBJ1-5; V: TRBV6-1; size: NA; CDR3: CASSPYSNQPQHF; DNA: TGTGCCAGCAGCCCTTATAGCAATCAGCCCCAGCATTTT
length: 14; D: TRBD1; J: TRBJ2-1; V: TRBV2; size: NA; CDR3: CASAGQGTNNEQFF; DNA: TGTGCCAGCGCCGGACAGGGAACCAACAATGAGCAGTTCTTC
length: 14; D: TRBD1; J: TRBJ1-6; V: TRBV9; size: NA; CDR3: CASSVEQGDSPLHF; DNA: TGTGCCAGCAGCGTAGAACAGGGGGACTCACCCCTCCACTTT
length: 13; D: NA; J: TRBJ2-7; V: TRBV15; size: NA; CDR3: CATGSHSPYEQYF; DNA: TGTGCCACCGGCAGCCACAGTCCCTACGAGCAGTACTTC
length: 15; D: NA; J: TRBJ1-6; V: TRBV5-1; size: NA; CDR3: CASSLTPSDNSPLHF; DNA: TGCGCCAGCAGCTTGACCCCGAGCGATAATTCACCCCTCCACTTT
length: 16; D: NA; J: TRBJ1-6; V: TRBV18; size: NA; CDR3: CASSPLYSPNNSPLHF; DNA: TGTGCCAGCTCACCACTTTACTCCCCAAATAATTCACCCCTCCACTTT
length: 15; D: TRBD2; J: TRBJ2-3; V: TRBV5-1; size: NA; CDR3: CASSLGLAGGDTQYF; DNA: TGCGCCAGCAGCTTGGGGCTAGCGGGGGGAGATACGCAGTATTTT
length: 15; D: NA; J: TRBJ1-1; V: TRBV2; size: once; CDR3: CASSEGTSSGTEAFF; DNA: TGTGCCAGCAGTGAAGGCACTTCAAGCGGCACTGAAGCTTTCTTT
length: 14; D: NA; J: TRBJ1-1; V: TRBV15; size: few; CDR3: CATSISGRVTEAFF; DNA: TGTGCCACCAGCATCTCAGGGAGGGTCACTGAAGCTTTCTTT
length: 16; D: TRBD1; J: TRBJ2-5; V: TRBV15; size: once; CDR3: CATSRPQTGTQETQYF; DNA: TGTGCCACCAGCAGACCCCAGACAGGGACCCAAGAGACCCAGTACTTC
length: 15; D: NA; J: TRBJ2-7; V: TRBV15; size: NA; CDR3: CATSRDRTGSYEQYF; DNA: TGTGCCACCAGCAGAGATCGTACAGGATCCTACGAGCAGTACTTC